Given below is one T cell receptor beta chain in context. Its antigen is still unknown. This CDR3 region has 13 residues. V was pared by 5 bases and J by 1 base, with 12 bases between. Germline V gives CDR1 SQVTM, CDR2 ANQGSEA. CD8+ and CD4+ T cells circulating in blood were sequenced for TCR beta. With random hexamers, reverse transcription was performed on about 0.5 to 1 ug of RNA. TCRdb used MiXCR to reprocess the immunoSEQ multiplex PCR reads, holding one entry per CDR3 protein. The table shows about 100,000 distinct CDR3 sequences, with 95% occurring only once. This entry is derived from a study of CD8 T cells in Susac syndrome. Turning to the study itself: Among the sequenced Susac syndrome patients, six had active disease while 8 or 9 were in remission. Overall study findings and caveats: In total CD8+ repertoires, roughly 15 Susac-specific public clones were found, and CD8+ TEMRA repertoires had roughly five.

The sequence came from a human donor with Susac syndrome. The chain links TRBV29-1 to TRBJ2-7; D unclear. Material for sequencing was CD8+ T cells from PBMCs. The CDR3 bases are TGCAGCGTTTTTTCCCATAAATCCTACGAGCAGTACTTC. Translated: CSVFSHKSYEQYF.